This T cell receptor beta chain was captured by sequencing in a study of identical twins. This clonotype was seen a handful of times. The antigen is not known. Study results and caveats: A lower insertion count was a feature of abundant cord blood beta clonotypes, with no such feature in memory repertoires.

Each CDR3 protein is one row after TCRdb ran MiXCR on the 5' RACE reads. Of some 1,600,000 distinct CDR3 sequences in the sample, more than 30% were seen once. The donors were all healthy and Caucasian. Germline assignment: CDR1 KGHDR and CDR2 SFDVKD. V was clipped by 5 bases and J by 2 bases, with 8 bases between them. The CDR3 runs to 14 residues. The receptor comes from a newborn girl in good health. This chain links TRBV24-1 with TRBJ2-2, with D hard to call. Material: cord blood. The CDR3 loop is CATSGSTNTGELFF. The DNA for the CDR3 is TGTGCCACCAGTGGGTCCACTAACACCGGGGAGCTGTTTTTT.